The source of this T cell receptor beta chain is a study of T cells in Graves' hyperthyroidism and ophthalmopathy. TCR beta CDR3 regions were amplified from RNA. RT-PCR in the first round (using the HTBI primer set) targeted the TCR CDR3. In TCRdb, the multiplex PCR reads were re-called with MiXCR into one record per CDR3 protein. Found here are hundreds of thousands of distinct CDR3 sequences, around a quarter of them singletons; the top ten hold about 73%. Looked up from germline, CDR1 is MNHNY and CDR2 is SVGAGI (reference sequence). There are 17 residues in the CDR3. The junction had 10 bases not matched to a gene; V was cut back by 0 bases and J by 8 bases.

The chain links TRBV6-6 to TRBJ2-1, with 10 positions matching TRBD2. This receptor was obtained from a man aged 45-65 years with Graves' hyperthyroidism. Sequencing input: blood. CDR3 coding DNA: TGTGCCAGCAGTTACTCGACGGTCGCTAGCGGGAGTTATGAGCAGTTCTTC. Its translation is CASSYSTVASGSYEQFF.